This T cell receptor beta chain came from a study of OX40 agonist ivuxolimab in advanced cancers. Study background: A male proportion of 70% to 90% was recorded, with mean age roughly 62 years and range 23 to 79. Study-level findings and limits: Among the least clonally expanded were partial responders at 0.1-3.0 mg/kg. CD8+ T cells were the subset that, on average, had more expanded clones than CD4+. The expanded peripheral T cells' antigen specificity was not determined.

In the case of this clone: Its antigen remains unknown.

Data came from immunoSEQ multiplex PCR; TCRdb stores just in-frame clones and leaves some out. The sample has 54,000 or so clones, 75% to 90% seen once. Trimming shortened V by 0 bases and J by 5 bases, and 5 bases separated the two germline ends. Germline V gene sequence: CDR1 SGHAT, CDR2 FQDESV (reference sequence). This CDR3 is 13 amino acids long. Source: CD4+ or CD8+ T cells sorted from blood, taken in a trial of the OX40 agonist ivuxolimab. The chain carries TRBV11-1 and TRBJ1-5; TRBD1 is a possible D gene (5 bases). The sequence derives from an adult with an advanced solid tumor such as melanoma, head and neck, liver or kidney cancer. The CDR3 nucleotides are TGTGCCAGCAGCTTAGCCAGGGATCAGCCCCAGCATTTT. It specifies CASSLARDQPQHF.